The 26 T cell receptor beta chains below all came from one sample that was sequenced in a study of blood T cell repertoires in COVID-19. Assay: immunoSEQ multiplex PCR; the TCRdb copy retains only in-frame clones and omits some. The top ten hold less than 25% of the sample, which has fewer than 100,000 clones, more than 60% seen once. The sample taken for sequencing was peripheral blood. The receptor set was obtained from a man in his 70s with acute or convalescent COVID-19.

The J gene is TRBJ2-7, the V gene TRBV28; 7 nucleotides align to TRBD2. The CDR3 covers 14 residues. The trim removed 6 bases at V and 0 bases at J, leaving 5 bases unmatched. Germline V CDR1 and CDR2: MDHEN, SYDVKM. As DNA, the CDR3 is TGTGCCAGCAGGTCTAGCGGAAGCTCCTACGAGCAGTACTTC. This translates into CASRSSGSSYEQYF.

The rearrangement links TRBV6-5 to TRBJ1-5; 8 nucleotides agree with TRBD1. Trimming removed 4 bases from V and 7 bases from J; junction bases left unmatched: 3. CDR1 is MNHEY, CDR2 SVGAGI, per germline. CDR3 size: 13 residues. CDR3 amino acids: CASSSGGGQPQHF. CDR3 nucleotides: TGTGCCAGCAGTTCAGGGGGCGGGCAGCCCCAGCATTTT.

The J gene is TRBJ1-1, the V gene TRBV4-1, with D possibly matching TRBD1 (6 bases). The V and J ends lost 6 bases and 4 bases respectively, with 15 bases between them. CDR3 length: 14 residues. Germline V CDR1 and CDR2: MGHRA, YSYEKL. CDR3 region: CASSSRGEGTEAFF. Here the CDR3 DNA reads TGCGCCAGCAGTTCAAGGGGGGAGGGCACTGAAGCTTTCTTT.

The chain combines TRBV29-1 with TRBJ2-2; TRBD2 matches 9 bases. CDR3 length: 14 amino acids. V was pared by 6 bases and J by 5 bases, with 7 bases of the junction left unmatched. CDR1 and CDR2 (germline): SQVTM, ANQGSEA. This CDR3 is CSVTREGRTGELFF. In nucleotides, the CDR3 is TGCAGCGTGACGCGGGAGGGCCGGACCGGGGAGCTGTTTTTT.

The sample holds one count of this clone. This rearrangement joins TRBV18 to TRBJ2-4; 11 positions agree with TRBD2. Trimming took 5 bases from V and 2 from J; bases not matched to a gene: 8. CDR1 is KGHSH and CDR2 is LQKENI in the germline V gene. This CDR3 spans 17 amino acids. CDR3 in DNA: TGTGCCAGCTCAGAGTATAGCGGGAGGGCCTCCAAAAACATTCAGTACTTC. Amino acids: CASSEYSGRASKNIQYF.

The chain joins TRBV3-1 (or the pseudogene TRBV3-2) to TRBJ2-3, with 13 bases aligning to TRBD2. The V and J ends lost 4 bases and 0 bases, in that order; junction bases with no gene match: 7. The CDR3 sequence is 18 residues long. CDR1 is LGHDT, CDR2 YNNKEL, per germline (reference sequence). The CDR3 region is CASSPGLAGILSTDTQYF. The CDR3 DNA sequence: TGTGCCAGCAGCCCGGGACTAGCGGGAATACTTAGCACAGATACGCAGTATTTT.

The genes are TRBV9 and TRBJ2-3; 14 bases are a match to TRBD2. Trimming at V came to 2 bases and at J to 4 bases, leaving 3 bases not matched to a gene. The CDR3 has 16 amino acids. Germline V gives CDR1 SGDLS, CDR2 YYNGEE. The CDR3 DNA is TGTGCCAGCAGCGTGGGACTAGCGGGAGCCCCAGATACGCAGTATTTT. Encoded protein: CASSVGLAGAPDTQYF. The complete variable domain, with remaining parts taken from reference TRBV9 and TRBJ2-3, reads DSGVTQTPKHLITATGQRVTLRCSPRSGDLSVYWYQQSLDQGLQFLIQYYNGEERAKGNILERFSAQQFPDLHSELNLSSLELGDSALYFCASSVGLAGAPDTQYFGPGTRLTVL.

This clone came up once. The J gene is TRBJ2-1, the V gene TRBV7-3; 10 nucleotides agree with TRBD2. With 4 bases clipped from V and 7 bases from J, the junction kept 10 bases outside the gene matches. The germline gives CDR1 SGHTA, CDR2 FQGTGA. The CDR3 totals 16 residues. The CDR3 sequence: CASSSPGTSEGNEQFF. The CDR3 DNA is TGTGCCAGCAGCTCTCCAGGGACTAGCGAAGGGAATGAGCAGTTCTTC. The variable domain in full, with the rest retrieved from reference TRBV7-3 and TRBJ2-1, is GAGVSQTPSNKVTEKGKYVELRCDPISGHTALYWYRQSLGQGPEFLIYFQGTGAADDSGLPNDRFFAVRPEGSVSTLKIQRTERGDSAVYLCASSSPGTSEGNEQFFGPGTRLTVL.

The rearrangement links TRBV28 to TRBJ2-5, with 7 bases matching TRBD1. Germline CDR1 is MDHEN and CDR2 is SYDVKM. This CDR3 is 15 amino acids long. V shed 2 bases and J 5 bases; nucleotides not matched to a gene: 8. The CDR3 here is CASSLVNRGRETQYF. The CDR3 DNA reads TGTGCCAGCAGTTTAGTTAATAGGGGGCGGGAGACCCAGTACTTC.

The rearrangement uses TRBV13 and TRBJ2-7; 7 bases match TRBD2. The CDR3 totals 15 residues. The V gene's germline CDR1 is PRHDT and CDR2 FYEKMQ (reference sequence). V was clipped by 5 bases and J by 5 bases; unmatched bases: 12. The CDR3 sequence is CASSPGGRGDHEQYF. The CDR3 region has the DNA TGTGCCAGCAGCCCGGGCGGGAGAGGTGACCACGAGCAGTACTTC.

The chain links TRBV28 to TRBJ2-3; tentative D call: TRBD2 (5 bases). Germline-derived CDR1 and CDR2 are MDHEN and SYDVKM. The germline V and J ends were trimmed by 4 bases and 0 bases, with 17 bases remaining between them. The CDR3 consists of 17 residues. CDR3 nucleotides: TGTGCCAGCAGTTCTGACCCCGGGGTGGCTAGCACAGATACGCAGTATTTT. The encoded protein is CASSSDPGVASTDTQYF.

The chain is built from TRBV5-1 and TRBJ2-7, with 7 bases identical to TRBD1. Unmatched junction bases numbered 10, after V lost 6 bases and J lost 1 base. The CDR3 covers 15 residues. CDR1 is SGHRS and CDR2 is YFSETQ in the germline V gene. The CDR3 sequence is CASTPIETGSYEQYF. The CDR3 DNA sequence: TGCGCCAGCACCCCAATTGAGACAGGGTCCTACGAGCAGTACTTC.

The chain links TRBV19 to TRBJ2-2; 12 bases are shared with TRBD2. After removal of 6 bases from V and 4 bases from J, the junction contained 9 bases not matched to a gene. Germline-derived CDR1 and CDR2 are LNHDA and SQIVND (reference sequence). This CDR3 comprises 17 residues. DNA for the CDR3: TGTGCCAGTAGCAGAGAAGGACTAGCGGGATCCACCGGGGAGCTGTTTTTT. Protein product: CASSREGLAGSTGELFF.

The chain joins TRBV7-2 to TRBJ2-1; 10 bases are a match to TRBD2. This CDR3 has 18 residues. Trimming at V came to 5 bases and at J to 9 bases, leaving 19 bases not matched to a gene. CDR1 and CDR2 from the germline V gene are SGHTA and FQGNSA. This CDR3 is CASSPAPGLAGVGGEQFF. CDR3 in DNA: TGTGCCAGCAGCCCAGCACCGGGGCTAGCGGGAGTAGGAGGTGAGCAGTTCTTC.

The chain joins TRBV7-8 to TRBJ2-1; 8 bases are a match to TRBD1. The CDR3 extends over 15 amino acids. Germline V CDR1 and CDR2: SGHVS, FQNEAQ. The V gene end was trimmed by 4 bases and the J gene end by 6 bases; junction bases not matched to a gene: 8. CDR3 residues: CASSSQGALGNEQFF. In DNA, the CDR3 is TGTGCCAGCAGCTCTCAGGGGGCCCTTGGCAATGAGCAGTTCTTC.

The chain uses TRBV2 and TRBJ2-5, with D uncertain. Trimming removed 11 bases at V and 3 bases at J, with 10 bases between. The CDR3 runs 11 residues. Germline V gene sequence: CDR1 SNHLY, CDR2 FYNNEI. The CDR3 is CASGPEETQYF. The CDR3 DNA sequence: TGTGCCTCTGGTCCGGAAGAGACCCAGTACTTC.

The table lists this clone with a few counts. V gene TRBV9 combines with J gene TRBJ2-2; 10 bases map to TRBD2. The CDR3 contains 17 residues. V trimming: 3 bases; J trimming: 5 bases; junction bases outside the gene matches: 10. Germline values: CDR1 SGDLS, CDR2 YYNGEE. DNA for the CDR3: TGTGCCAGCAGCGAGGCCGGGACTAGCGCCGGAACCGGGGAGCTGTTTTTT. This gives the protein CASSEAGTSAGTGELFF.

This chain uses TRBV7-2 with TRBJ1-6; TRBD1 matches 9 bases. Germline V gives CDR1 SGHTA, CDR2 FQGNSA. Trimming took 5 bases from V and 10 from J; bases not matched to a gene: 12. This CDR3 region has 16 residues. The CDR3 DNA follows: TGTGCCAGCAGCGAACAGGGGGCGCTTAGAGGCTCACCCCTCCACTTT. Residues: CASSEQGALRGSPLHF.

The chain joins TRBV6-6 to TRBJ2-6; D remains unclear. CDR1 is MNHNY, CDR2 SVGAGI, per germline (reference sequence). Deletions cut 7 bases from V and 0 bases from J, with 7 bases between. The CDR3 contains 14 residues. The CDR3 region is CASKEFSGANVLTF. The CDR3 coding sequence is TGTGCCAGCAAGGAGTTCTCTGGGGCCAACGTCCTGACTTTC.

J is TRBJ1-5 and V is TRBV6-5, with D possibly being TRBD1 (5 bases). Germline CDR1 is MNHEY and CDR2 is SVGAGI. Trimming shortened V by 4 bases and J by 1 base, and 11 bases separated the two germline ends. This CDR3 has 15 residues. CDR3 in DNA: TGTGCCAGCAGTTGGGGGGGAGACAGCAATCAGCCCCAGCATTTT. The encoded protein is CASSWGGDSNQPQHF.

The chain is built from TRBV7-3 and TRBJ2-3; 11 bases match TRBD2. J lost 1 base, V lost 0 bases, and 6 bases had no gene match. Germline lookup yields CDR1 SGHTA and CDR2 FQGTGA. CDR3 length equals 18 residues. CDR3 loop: CASSLTASGRIGTDTQYF. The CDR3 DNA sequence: TGTGCCAGCAGCTTAACGGCTAGCGGGAGGATCGGCACAGATACGCAGTATTTT.

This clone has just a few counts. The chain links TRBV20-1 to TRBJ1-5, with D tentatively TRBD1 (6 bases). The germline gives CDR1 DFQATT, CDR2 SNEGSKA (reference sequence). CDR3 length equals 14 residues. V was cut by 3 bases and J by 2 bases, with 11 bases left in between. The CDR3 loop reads CSASGGRGNQPQHF. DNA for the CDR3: TGCAGTGCTAGTGGGGGGCGGGGCAATCAGCCCCAGCATTTT.

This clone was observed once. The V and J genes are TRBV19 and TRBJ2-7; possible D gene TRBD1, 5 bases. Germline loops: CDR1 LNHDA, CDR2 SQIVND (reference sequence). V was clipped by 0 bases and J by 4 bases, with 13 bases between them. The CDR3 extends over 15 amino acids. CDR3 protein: CASSIDPAGNYEQYF. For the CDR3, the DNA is TGTGCCAGTAGTATAGATCCGGCAGGGAATTACGAGCAGTACTTC.

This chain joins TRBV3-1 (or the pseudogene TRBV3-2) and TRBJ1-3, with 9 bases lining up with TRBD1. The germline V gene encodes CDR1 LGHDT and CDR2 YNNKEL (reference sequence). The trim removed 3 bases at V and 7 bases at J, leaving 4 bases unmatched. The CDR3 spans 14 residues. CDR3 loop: CASSHTGTGNTIYF. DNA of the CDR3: TGTGCCAGCAGCCATACAGGGACAGGGAACACCATATATTTT.

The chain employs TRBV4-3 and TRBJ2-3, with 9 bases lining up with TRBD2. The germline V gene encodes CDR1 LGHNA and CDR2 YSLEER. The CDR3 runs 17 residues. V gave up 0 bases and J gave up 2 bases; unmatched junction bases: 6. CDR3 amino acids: CASSQEDTSGPTDTQYF. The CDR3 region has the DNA TGCGCCAGCAGCCAAGAGGACACTAGCGGGCCCACAGATACGCAGTATTTT.

DNA for the CDR3: TGTGCCAGCAGCGTAGGGGGGGTCCACACAGATACGCAGTATTTT. This translates into CASSVGGVHTDTQYF. This chain connects TRBV9 to TRBJ2-3; weak D call: TRBD2 (6 bases). Deletions cut 0 bases from V and 2 bases from J, with 10 bases between. Germline CDR1 is SGDLS and CDR2 is YYNGEE. The CDR3 is made up of 15 amino acids.